This T cell receptor (beta chain) was documented in a study of T cells in Graves' hyperthyroidism and ophthalmopathy. Study-wide context: Peripheral blood specimens were obtained at initial diagnosis, prior to any treatment. Study-level points and caveats: Separation of ophthalmopathy from stable hyperthyroidism was achieved by a 13 V-J model.

TCR beta CDR3 sequences were amplified from RNA transcripts. The TCR CDR3 was amplified in a first-round RT-PCR using the HTBI primer set. In TCRdb, the multiplex PCR reads were re-called with MiXCR into one record per CDR3 protein. The profile shows approximately 210,000 distinct CDR3 sequences, over 15% of them singletons. This clonotype turned up a few times. The antigen remains undetermined. A patient was excluded if there was uncontrolled infection, other autoimmune disease, pregnancy or lactation. Diagnostic assessment was based on clinical symptoms, serum thyroxine and TRAb, thyroid ultrasound and orbital computed tomography. CDR1 MNHNS and CDR2 SASEGT come from the germline V gene. The CDR3 sequence is 17 residues long. With 2 bases removed from V and 4 bases from J, the gap between germline ends came to 15 bases.

This TCR derives from a man aged 45 to 65 with Graves' hyperthyroidism. J is TRBJ1-6 and V is TRBV6-1, with D possibly matching TRBD1 (5 bases). Sequencing used blood. In DNA form, the CDR3 reads TGTGCCAGCAGTGAATTAGGGGCAGAGGGGTATAATTCACCCCTCCACTTT. Its protein is CASSELGAEGYNSPLHF.